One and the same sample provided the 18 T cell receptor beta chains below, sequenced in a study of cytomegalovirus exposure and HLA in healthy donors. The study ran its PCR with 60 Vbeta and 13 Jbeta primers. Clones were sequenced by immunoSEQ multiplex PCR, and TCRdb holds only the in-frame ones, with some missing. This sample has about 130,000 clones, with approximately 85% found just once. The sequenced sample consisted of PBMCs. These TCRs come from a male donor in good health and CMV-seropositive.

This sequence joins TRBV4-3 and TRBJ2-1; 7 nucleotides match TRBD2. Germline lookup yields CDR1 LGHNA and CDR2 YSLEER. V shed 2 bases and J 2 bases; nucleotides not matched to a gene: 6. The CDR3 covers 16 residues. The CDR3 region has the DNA TGCGCCAGCAGCCAATACAGCGGGGTGACCTACAATGAGCAGTTCTTC. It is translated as CASSQYSGVTYNEQFF.

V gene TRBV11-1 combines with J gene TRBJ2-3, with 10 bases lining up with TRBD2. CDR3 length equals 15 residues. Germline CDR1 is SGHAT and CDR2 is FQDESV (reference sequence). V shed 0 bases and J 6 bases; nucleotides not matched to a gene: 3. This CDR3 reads CASSLASGRKDTQYF. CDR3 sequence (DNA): TGTGCCAGCAGCTTAGCTAGCGGGAGGAAGGATACGCAGTATTTT. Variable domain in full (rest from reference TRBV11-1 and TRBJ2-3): EAEVAQSPRYKITEKSQAVAFWCDPISGHATLYWYRQILGQGPELLVQFQDESVVDDSQLPKDRFSAERLKGVDSTLKIQPAELGDSAMYLCASSLASGRKDTQYFGPGTRLTVL.

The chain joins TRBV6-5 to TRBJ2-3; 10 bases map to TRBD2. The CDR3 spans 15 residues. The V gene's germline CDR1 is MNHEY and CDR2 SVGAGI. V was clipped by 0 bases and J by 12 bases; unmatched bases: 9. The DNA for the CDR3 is TGTGCCAGCAGTTACTCCCTTCCCCTAGCGGGAGATCAGTATTTT. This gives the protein CASSYSLPLAGDQYF.

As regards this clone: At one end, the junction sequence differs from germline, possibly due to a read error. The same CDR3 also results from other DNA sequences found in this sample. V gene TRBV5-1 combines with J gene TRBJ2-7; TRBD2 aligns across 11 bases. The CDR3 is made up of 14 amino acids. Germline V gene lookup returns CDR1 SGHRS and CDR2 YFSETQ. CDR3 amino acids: CASSFTSGSYEQYF. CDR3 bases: TGCGCCAGCAGCTTCACTAGCGGGAGTTACGAGCAATACTTC.

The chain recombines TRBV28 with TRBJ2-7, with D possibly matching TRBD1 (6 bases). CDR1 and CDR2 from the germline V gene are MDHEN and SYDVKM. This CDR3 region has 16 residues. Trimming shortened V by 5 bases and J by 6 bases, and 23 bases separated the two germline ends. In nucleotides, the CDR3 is TGTGCCAGCAGTACTCCCACAGGGCCCCCCTCCACCGAGCAGTACTTC. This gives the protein CASSTPTGPPSTEQYF.

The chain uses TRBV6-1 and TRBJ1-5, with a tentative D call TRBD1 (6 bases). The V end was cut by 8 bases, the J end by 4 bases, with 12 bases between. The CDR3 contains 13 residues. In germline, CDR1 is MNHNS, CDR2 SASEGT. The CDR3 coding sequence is TGTGCCAGCGTTTTAGGACAGAATCAGCCCCAGCATTTT. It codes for CASVLGQNQPQHF.

The CDR3 DNA sequence: TGTGCCAGCTGGAACTCGGGACAGATGAACACTGAAGCTTTCTTT. Amino acid sequence: CASWNSGQMNTEAFF. The chain couples TRBV5-4 to TRBJ1-1, with TRBD1 matching 7 bases. CDR1 SGHNT and CDR2 YYREEE come from the germline V gene (reference sequence). This CDR3 contains 15 residues. The J segment lost 0 bases and the V segment lost 7 bases, leaving 9 bases of the junction unmatched.

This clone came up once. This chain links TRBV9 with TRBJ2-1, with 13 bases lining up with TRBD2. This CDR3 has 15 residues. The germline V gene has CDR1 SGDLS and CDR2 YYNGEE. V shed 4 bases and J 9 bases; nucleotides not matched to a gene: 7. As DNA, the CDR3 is TGTGCCAGCAGCCTGCGGACTAGCGGGAGTGCTGAGCAGTTCTTC. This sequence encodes CASSLRTSGSAEQFF.

CDR3 coding DNA: TGTGCCACCTCTTCCGGGACAGGCCTTTACGAGCAGTACTTC. Its translation: CATSSGTGLYEQYF. The chain uses TRBV28 and TRBJ2-7, with TRBD1 identical over 8 bases. The J segment lost 4 bases and the V segment lost 10 bases, leaving 12 bases of the junction unmatched. CDR1 is MDHEN and CDR2 is SYDVKM in the germline V gene. The CDR3 sequence is 14 residues long.

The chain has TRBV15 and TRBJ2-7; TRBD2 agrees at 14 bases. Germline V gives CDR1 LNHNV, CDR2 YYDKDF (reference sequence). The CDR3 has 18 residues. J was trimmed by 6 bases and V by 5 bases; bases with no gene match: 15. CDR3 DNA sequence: TGTGCCACCAGCCGGAACTACCAGGGGACTAGCGGGAGAGTCGAGCAGTACTTC. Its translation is CATSRNYQGTSGRVEQYF.

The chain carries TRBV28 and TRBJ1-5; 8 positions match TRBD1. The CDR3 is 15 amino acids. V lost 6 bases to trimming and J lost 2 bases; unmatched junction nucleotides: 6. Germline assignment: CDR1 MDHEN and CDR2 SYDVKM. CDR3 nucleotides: TGTGCCAGCAGCGTACAGGGGGTAGGCAATCAGCCCCAGCATTTT. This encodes CASSVQGVGNQPQHF. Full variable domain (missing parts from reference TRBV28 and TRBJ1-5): DVKVTQSSRYLVKRTGEKVFLECVQDMDHENMFWYRQDPGLGLRLIYFSYDVKMKEKGDIPEGYSVSREKKERFSLILESASTNQTSMYLCASSVQGVGNQPQHFGDGTRLSIL.

Written as DNA, the CDR3 is TGTGCCATCAGGCCGGACAGGGACGAAAACATTCAGTACTTC. Protein sequence: CAIRPDRDENIQYF. J is TRBJ2-4 and V is TRBV10-3; the match to TRBD1 covers 8 bases. Germline V gene data show CDR1 as ENHRY and CDR2 as SYGVKD. Germline trimming cut 6 bases from V and 5 bases from J; bases unmatched to any gene: 6. The CDR3 runs to 14 residues.

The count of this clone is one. DNA of the CDR3: TGTGCCAGCAGCTCTCGGGGCAATCAGCCCCAGCATTTT. Residues: CASSSRGNQPQHF. This chain joins TRBV5-5 and TRBJ1-5; D unclear. Trimming removed 3 bases at V and 2 bases at J, with 6 bases between. This CDR3 has 13 residues. The germline V gene encodes CDR1 SGHKS and CDR2 YYEKEE (reference sequence). The whole variable domain, remainder taken from reference TRBV5-5 and TRBJ1-5, is DAGVTQSPTHLIKTRGQQVTLRCSPISGHKSVSWYQQVLGQGPQFIFQYYEKEERGRGNFPDRFSARQFPNYSSELNVNALLLGDSALYLCASSSRGNQPQHFGDGTRLSIL.

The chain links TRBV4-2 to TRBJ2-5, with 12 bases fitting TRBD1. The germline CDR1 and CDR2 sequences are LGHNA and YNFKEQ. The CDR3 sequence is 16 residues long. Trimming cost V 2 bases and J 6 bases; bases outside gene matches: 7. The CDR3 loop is CASSQTGTGGRKTQYF. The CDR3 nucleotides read TGTGCCAGCAGCCAAACGGGGACAGGGGGCAGAAAGACCCAGTACTTC.

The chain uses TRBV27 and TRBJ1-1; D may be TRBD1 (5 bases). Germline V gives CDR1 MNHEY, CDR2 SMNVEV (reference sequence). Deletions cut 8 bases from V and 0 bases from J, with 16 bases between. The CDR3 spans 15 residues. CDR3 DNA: TGTGCCAGCGGAATGGGGCAGGCGATGAACACTGAAGCTTTCTTT. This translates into CASGMGQAMNTEAFF.

The CDR3, as DNA: TGTGCCAGCAGCCCAGGGGGAGAAGCTTTCTTT. Protein sequence: CASSPGGEAFF. The chain is built from TRBV7-9 and TRBJ1-1; the match to TRBD1 covers 7 bases. Germline V gene sequence: CDR1 SEHNR, CDR2 FQNEAQ (reference sequence). V lost 5 bases to trimming and J lost 8 bases; unmatched junction nucleotides: 2. The CDR3 has 11 residues.

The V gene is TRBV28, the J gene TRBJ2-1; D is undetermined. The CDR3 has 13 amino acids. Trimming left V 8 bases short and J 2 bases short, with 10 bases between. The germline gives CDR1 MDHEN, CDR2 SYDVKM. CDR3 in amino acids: CASRRRPYNEQFF. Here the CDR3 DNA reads TGTGCCAGCCGTCGGCGGCCCTACAATGAGCAGTTCTTC.

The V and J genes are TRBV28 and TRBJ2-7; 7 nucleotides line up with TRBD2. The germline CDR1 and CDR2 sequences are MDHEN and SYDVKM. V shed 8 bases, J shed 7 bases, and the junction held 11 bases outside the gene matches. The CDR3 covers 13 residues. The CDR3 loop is CASSPGRVLEQYF. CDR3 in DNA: TGTGCCAGCTCCCCGGGGAGGGTTTTAGAGCAGTACTTC.